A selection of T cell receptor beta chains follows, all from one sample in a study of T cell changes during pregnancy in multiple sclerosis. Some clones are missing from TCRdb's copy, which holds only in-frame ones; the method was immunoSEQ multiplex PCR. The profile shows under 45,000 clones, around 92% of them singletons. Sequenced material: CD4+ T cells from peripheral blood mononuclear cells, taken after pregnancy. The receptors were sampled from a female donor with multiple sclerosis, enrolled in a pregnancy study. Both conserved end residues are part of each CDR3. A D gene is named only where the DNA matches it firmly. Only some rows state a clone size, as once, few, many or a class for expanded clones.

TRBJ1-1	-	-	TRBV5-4	TGTGCCAGCAGCTTGGCCGGAGGGTCCTCGAACACTGAAGCTTTCTTT	CASSLAGGSSNTEAFF
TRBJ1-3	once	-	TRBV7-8	TGTGCCAGCAGCTGGGCCGGAAACACCATATATTTT	CASSWAGNTIYF
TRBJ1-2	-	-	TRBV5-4	TGTGCCAGCACCTACGGACAGACAGTCATCGCCTTC	CASTYGQTVIAF
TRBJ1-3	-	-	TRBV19	TGTGCCAGTAGTATACCCAACTCTGGAAACACCATATATTTT	CASSIPNSGNTIYF
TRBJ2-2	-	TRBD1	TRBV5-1	TGCGCCAGCAGCAGTACCGGGACAGGGAAAACCGGGGAGCTGTTTTTT	CASSSTGTGKTGELFF
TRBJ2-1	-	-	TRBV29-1	TGCAGCGCCTACTACGGCAATGAGCAGTTCTTC	CSAYYGNEQFF
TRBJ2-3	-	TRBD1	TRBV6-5	TGTGCCAGCAGTTTCACAGGGGTAAGAACAGATACGCAGTATTTT	CASSFTGVRTDTQYF
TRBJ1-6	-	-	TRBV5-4	TGTGCCAGCAGTTTGGACAGCGGACCTTCACCCCTCCACTTT	CASSLDSGPSPLHF
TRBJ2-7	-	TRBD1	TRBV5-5	TGTGCCAGCAGTACGGACAGGGGGTCTCACTACGAGCAGTACTTC	CASSTDRGSHYEQYF
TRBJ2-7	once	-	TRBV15	TGTGCCACCAGCAGAGAGACGGGTGCTCCCTCCAAGCAGTACTTC	CATSRETGAPSKQYF
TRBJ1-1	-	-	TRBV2	TGTGCCAGCAAATGGCGACACATGAACACTGAAGCTTTCTTT	CASKWRHMNTEAFF
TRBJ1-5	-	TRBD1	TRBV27	TGTGCCAGCAGACGGGACAGGGATGATCAGCCCCAGCATTTT	CASRRDRDDQPQHF
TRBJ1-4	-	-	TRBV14	TGTGCCAGCAGCCAAGGTGACAGGAGGAACGAAAAACTGTTTTTT	CASSQGDRRNEKLFF
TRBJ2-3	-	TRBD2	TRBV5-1	TGCGCCAGCAGCTTGGGACTAGCGGGGGGACCTAGCACAGATACGCAGTATTTT	CASSLGLAGGPSTDTQYF
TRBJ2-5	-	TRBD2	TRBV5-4	TGTGCCAGCAGCCCCTGGGAGCGGGGGGGTCAAGAGACCCAGTACTTC	CASSPWERGGQETQYF
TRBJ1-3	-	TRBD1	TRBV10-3	TGTGCCATCAGTGAGGACAGGGGTAGAAACACCATATATTTT	CAISEDRGRNTIYF
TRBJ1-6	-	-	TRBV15	TGTGCCACCAGCAGAGTCCGGGGGAGCTCCTATAATTCACCCCTCCACTTT	CATSRVRGSSYNSPLHF
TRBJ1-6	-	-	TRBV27	TGTGCCAGCAGTCAGACCCCAGGGTCAGGTTCACCCCTCCACTTT	CASSQTPGSGSPLHF
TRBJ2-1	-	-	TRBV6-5	TGTGCCAGCAGCCAGTTGAGAGGTGAGCAGTTCTTC	CASSQLRGEQFF
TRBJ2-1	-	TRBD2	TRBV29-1	TGCAGCGCCCTATGGGCGGGGAGGGTCTCCTACAATGAGCAGTTCTTC	CSALWAGRVSYNEQFF
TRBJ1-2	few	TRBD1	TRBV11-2	TGTGCCAGCAGCTTAGGACAGGGGGGAGGCTACACCTTC	CASSLGQGGGYTF
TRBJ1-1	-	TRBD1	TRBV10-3	TGTGCCATCAGCGGGACAGGGGGGAAGAATACTGAAGCTTTCTTT	CAISGTGGKNTEAFF
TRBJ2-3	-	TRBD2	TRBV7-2	TGTGCCAGCAGCTTAGTGTCACTAGCGACCACAGATACGCAGTATTTT	CASSLVSLATTDTQYF
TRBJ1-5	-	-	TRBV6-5	TGTGCCAGCAGTCCTGGGGGCAGGGAGAATCAGCCCCAGCATTTT	CASSPGGRENQPQHF
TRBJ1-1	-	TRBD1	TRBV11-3	TGTGCCAGCAGCGCCGGACAGGGCGGCTCTGAAGCTTTCTTT	CASSAGQGGSEAFF
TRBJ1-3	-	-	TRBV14	TGTGCCAGCAGCCAAGAGAGGGTGGGCTCTGGAAACACCATATATTTT	CASSQERVGSGNTIYF
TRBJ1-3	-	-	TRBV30	TGTGCCTGGAGTGTACTAGGGGGAAGCGGAAACACCATATATTTT	CAWSVLGGSGNTIYF
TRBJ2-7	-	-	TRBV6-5	TGTGCCAGCAGTTACCAACACAGTGGGCTCTACGAGCAGTACTTC	CASSYQHSGLYEQYF
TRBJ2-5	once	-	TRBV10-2	TGCGCCACCGCCTACAGGGTGCAAGAGACCCAGTACTTC	CATAYRVQETQYF
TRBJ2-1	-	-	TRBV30	TGTGCCTGGAGTACCAGGTACAATGAGCAGTTCTTC	CAWSTRYNEQFF
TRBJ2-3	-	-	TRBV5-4	TGTGCCAGCAGCCCACTTACTAGAGATACGCAGTATTTT	CASSPLTRDTQYF
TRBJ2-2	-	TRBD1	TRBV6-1	TGTGCCAGCATCGACAGGGATTACACCGGGGAGCTGTTTTTT	CASIDRDYTGELFF
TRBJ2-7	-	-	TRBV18	TGTGCCAGCTCACCGGCGGACTACGAGCAGTACTTC	CASSPADYEQYF
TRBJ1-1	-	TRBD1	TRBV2	TGTGCCAGCCAGCCAGGGGGCTTTTCTCATGACACTGAAGCTTTCTTT	CASQPGGFSHDTEAFF
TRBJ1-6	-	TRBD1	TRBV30	TGTGCCTGGACGCCTGACAGGGGTTCACCCCTCCACTTT	CAWTPDRGSPLHF
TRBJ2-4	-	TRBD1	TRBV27	TGTGCCAGCAGTGGACAGGGGGCGAAAAACATTCAGTACTTC	CASSGQGAKNIQYF
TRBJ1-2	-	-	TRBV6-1	TGTGCCAGTCGAGGACTTAACTATGGCTACACCTTC	CASRGLNYGYTF